This is a list of T cell receptor beta chains from one sample in a study of T-cell memory formation after mild COVID-19. MiXCR, run by TCRdb on the 5' RACE reads, gives a single entry per CDR3 protein. Of roughly 52,000 distinct CDR3 sequences listed, around 7% were seen once; the top ten hold roughly 1.4%. Sequencing input: PBMCs or a T cell subset sorted from them (not recorded which). The receptors originated from a man younger than 35 who had mild COVID-19 (a few samples of this study predate the infection). Cell type and time point are not known. Each CDR3 is given with its conserved first and last residue. A D gene is named only where the DNA matches it firmly. Expanded clones get a size class; other rows say once, few or many, or leave the size out.

j_gene: TRBJ2-5; v_gene: TRBV7-2; d_gene: NA; abundance: many; CDR3aa: CASSLIRAQETQYF; CDR3nt: TGTGCCAGCAGCTTAATAAGGGCCCAAGAGACCCAGTACTTC
j_gene: TRBJ2-5; v_gene: TRBV20-1; d_gene: NA; abundance: NA; CDR3aa: CSASLDKAQETQYF; CDR3nt: NA
j_gene: TRBJ1-2; v_gene: TRBV5-1; d_gene: TRBD1; abundance: few; CDR3aa: CASSFMDRGEDGYTF; CDR3nt: TGCGCCAGCAGCTTTATGGACAGGGGGGAGGATGGCTACACCTTC
j_gene: TRBJ2-3; v_gene: TRBV20-1; d_gene: TRBD1; abundance: many; CDR3aa: CSADTGGVKDTQYF; CDR3nt: TGCAGTGCAGATACAGGGGGCGTCAAAGATACGCAGTATTTT
j_gene: TRBJ1-1; v_gene: TRBV30; d_gene: TRBD1; abundance: few; CDR3aa: CAWSPGQGNTEAFF; CDR3nt: TGTGCCTGGAGCCCGGGACAGGGGAACACTGAAGCTTTCTTT
j_gene: TRBJ1-1; v_gene: TRBV6-2/TRBV6-3; d_gene: NA; abundance: many; CDR3aa: CASSYYTREKAFF; CDR3nt: TGTGCCAGCAGTTACTATACCAGGGAGAAAGCTTTCTTT
j_gene: TRBJ1-5; v_gene: TRBV11-2; d_gene: NA; abundance: few; CDR3aa: CASSLTWGGNQPQHF; CDR3nt: TGTGCCAGCAGCCTCACCTGGGGGGGAAATCAGCCCCAGCATTTT
j_gene: TRBJ2-3; v_gene: TRBV18; d_gene: TRBD2; abundance: NA; CDR3aa: CASSPGLASDTQYF; CDR3nt: TGTGCCAGCTCACCAGGACTAGCATCAGATACGCAGTATTTT
j_gene: TRBJ1-6; v_gene: TRBV7-2; d_gene: NA; abundance: NA; CDR3aa: CASSPTYAYNSPLHF; CDR3nt: TGTGCCAGCAGTCCAACTTATGCCTATAATTCACCCCTCCACTTT
j_gene: TRBJ2-7; v_gene: TRBV2; d_gene: NA; abundance: few; CDR3aa: CASSGFSQGPGFF; CDR3nt: TGTGCCAGCAGTGGTTTCTCTCAGGGGCCTGGGTTCTTC
j_gene: TRBJ2-5; v_gene: TRBV6-2/TRBV6-3; d_gene: TRBD2; abundance: few; CDR3aa: CASRTLQLAVQETQYF; CDR3nt: TGTGCCAGCAGAACTCTTCAACTAGCGGTCCAAGAGACCCAGTACTTC
j_gene: TRBJ2-7; v_gene: TRBV5-6; d_gene: NA; abundance: many; CDR3aa: CASSFGTVYEQYF; CDR3nt: TGTGCCAGCAGCTTTGGGACGGTCTACGAGCAGTACTTC
j_gene: TRBJ1-5; v_gene: TRBV20-1; d_gene: NA; abundance: many; CDR3aa: CSARKLLRGRKVNQPQHF; CDR3nt: TGCAGTGCTAGAAAACTCCTCCGGGGGAGGAAGGTTAATCAGCCCCAGCATTTT
j_gene: TRBJ1-4; v_gene: TRBV6-5; d_gene: TRBD1; abundance: NA; CDR3aa: CASRRKGATTNEKLFF; CDR3nt: TGTGCCAGCAGGCGAAAGGGGGCCACAACTAATGAAAAACTGTTTTTT
j_gene: TRBJ1-2; v_gene: TRBV4-2; d_gene: TRBD1; abundance: many; CDR3aa: CASSTLTGARGNYGYTF; CDR3nt: TGTGCCAGCAGCACCCTGACAGGGGCCAGGGGCAACTATGGCTACACCTTC
j_gene: TRBJ2-1; v_gene: TRBV9; d_gene: NA; abundance: NA; CDR3aa: CASSVGGTDRYNEQFF; CDR3nt: TGTGCCAGCAGCGTAGGAGGAACAGACCGCTACAATGAGCAGTTCTTC
j_gene: TRBJ2-3; v_gene: TRBV4-1; d_gene: NA; abundance: few; CDR3aa: CASSQEAGGTDTQYF; CDR3nt: TGCGCCAGCAGCCAAGAGGCAGGGGGGACAGATACGCAGTATTTT
j_gene: TRBJ2-5; v_gene: TRBV6-4; d_gene: NA; abundance: few; CDR3aa: CASSVLRGETQYF; CDR3nt: TGTGCCAGCAGTGTTTTGAGGGGAGAGACCCAGTACTTC
j_gene: TRBJ2-5; v_gene: TRBV5-4; d_gene: NA; abundance: many; CDR3aa: CASSLRGAETQYF; CDR3nt: TGTGCCAGCAGCCTCAGAGGGGCGGAGACCCAGTACTTC
j_gene: TRBJ1-6; v_gene: TRBV4-3; d_gene: NA; abundance: NA; CDR3aa: CASSQESDNSPLHF; CDR3nt: TGCGCCAGCAGCCAAGAGTCCGATAATTCACCCCTCCACTTT
j_gene: TRBJ2-6; v_gene: TRBV5-1; d_gene: NA; abundance: few; CDR3aa: CASSGLTALYSGANVLTF; CDR3nt: TGCGCCAGCAGTGGGCTGACAGCCCTCTACTCTGGGGCCAACGTCCTGACTTTC
j_gene: TRBJ1-6; v_gene: TRBV20-1; d_gene: NA; abundance: few; CDR3aa: CSAVRDKGSPLHF; CDR3nt: TGCAGTGCTGTCCGGGACAAGGGTTCACCCCTCCACTTT
j_gene: TRBJ2-5; v_gene: TRBV7-9; d_gene: TRBD1; abundance: many; CDR3aa: CASSPRGTGGTQETQYF; CDR3nt: TGTGCCAGCAGTCCACGGGGGACAGGGGGGACTCAAGAGACCCAGTACTTC
j_gene: TRBJ1-1; v_gene: TRBV10-1; d_gene: NA; abundance: NA; CDR3aa: CASSVAENTEAFF; CDR3nt: TGCGCCAGCAGTGTGGCAGAGAACACTGAAGCTTTCTTT
j_gene: TRBJ2-5; v_gene: TRBV5-1; d_gene: NA; abundance: few; CDR3aa: CASRRGATAYQETQYF; CDR3nt: TGCGCCAGCAGACGTGGGGCGACAGCCTACCAAGAGACCCAGTACTTC
j_gene: TRBJ1-3; v_gene: TRBV7-2; d_gene: NA; abundance: NA; CDR3aa: CASSLAARSQGNTIYF; CDR3nt: TGTGCCAGCAGCTTAGCGGCGCGAAGTCAGGGAAACACCATATATTTT
j_gene: TRBJ1-1; v_gene: TRBV4-1; d_gene: NA; abundance: few; CDR3aa: CASSQGWTEAFF; CDR3nt: TGCGCCAGCAGCCAAGGGTGGACGGAAGCTTTCTTT
j_gene: TRBJ1-2; v_gene: TRBV7-2; d_gene: NA; abundance: NA; CDR3aa: CASSLAWAGDGYTF; CDR3nt: TGTGCCAGCAGCTTAGCGTGGGCAGGGGATGGCTACACCTTC
j_gene: TRBJ2-3; v_gene: TRBV7-2; d_gene: TRBD2; abundance: many; CDR3aa: CASSSGLVTDTQYF; CDR3nt: TGTGCCAGCAGCTCCGGACTAGTCACAGATACGCAGTATTTT
j_gene: TRBJ2-7; v_gene: TRBV20-1; d_gene: TRBD1; abundance: NA; CDR3aa: CSAWGQRTYEQYF; CDR3nt: TGCAGTGCCTGGGGACAGAGGACCTACGAGCAGTACTTC
j_gene: TRBJ2-2; v_gene: TRBV5-1; d_gene: TRBD1; abundance: many; CDR3aa: CASSWTGFTGELFF; CDR3nt: TGCGCCAGCAGCTGGACAGGGTTCACCGGGGAGCTGTTTTTT
j_gene: TRBJ2-7; v_gene: TRBV18; d_gene: NA; abundance: NA; CDR3aa: CASSPVPEAYEQYF; CDR3nt: TGTGCCAGCTCACCAGTTCCGGAGGCCTACGAGCAGTACTTC
j_gene: TRBJ1-1; v_gene: TRBV7-2; d_gene: NA; abundance: few; CDR3aa: CASSLNSQNTEAFF; CDR3nt: TGTGCCAGCAGCTTAAACAGCCAAAACACTGAAGCTTTCTTT
j_gene: TRBJ1-1; v_gene: TRBV5-5; d_gene: NA; abundance: few; CDR3aa: CASSPVGVGNTEAFF; CDR3nt: TGTGCCAGCAGCCCGGTGGGGGTAGGGAACACTGAAGCTTTCTTT
j_gene: TRBJ2-5; v_gene: TRBV6-4; d_gene: NA; abundance: few; CDR3aa: CATLGGRETQYF; CDR3nt: TGTGCCACCCTAGGAGGGCGGGAGACCCAGTACTTC
j_gene: TRBJ2-7; v_gene: TRBV10-3; d_gene: NA; abundance: many; CDR3aa: CAISATYEQYF; CDR3nt: TGTGCCATCAGTGCAACCTACGAGCAGTACTTC
j_gene: TRBJ2-1; v_gene: TRBV7-9; d_gene: TRBD2; abundance: many; CDR3aa: CASSFTGGDEQFF; CDR3nt: TGTGCCAGCAGCTTCACCGGGGGGGATGAGCAGTTCTTC